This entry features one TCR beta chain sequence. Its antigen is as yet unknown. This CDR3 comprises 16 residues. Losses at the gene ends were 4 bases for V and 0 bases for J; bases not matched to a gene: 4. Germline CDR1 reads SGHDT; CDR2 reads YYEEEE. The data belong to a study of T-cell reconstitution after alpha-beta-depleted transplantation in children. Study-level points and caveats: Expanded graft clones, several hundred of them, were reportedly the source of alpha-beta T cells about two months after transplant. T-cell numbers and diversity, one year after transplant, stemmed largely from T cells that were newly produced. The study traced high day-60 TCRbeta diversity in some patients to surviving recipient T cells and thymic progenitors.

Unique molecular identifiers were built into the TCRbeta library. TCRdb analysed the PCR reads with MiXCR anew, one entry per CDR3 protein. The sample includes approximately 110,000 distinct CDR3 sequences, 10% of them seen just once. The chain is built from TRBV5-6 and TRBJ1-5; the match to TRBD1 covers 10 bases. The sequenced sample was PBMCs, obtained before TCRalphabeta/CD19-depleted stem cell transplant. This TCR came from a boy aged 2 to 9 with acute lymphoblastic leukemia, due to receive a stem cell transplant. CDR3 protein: CASSPRQGASNQPQHF. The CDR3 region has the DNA TGTGCCAGCAGCCCGCGACAGGGGGCTAGCAATCAGCCCCAGCATTTT.